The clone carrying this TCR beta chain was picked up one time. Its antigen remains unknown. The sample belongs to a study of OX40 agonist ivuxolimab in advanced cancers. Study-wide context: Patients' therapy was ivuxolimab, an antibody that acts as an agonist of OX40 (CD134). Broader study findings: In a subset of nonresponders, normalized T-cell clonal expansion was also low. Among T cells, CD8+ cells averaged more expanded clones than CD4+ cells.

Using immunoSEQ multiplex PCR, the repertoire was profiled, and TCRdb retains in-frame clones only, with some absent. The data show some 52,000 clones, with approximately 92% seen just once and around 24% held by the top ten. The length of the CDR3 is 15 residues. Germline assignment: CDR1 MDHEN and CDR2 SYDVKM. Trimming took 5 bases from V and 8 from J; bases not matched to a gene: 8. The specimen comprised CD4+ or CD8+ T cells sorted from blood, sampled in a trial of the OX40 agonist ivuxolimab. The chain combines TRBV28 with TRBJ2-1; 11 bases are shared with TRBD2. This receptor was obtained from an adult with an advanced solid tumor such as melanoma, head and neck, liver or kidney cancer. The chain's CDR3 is CASSPRLAGRDEQFF. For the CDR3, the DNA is TGTGCCAGCAGTCCCCGACTAGCGGGAAGGGATGAGCAGTTCTTC.